A single sample gave rise to the 27 T cell receptor beta chains below, sequenced in a study of blood T cell repertoires in COVID-19. Clones were sequenced by immunoSEQ multiplex PCR, and TCRdb holds only the in-frame ones, with some missing. The sample holds fewer than 250,000 clones, around 87% seen once. Source material: peripheral blood. The source is a man in his fifties or sixties with acute or convalescent COVID-19.

This CDR3 is CASSLARAAMNTEAFF. DNA of the CDR3: TGCGCCAGCAGCTTGGCCAGGGCGGCCATGAACACTGAAGCTTTCTTT. The chain is built from TRBV5-1 and TRBJ1-1; tentatively, D is TRBD1 (5 bases). CDR1 and CDR2 (germline): SGHRS, YFSETQ. The CDR3 is made up of 16 amino acids. V shed 0 bases and J shed 0 bases, with 12 bases lying between them.

V and J are TRBV28 and TRBJ1-1; 9 nucleotides agree with TRBD1. The CDR3 has 15 residues. Germline CDR1 MDHEN, CDR2 SYDVKM. The J segment lost 4 bases and the V segment lost 5 bases, leaving 8 bases of the junction unmatched. Here the CDR3 reads CASSPHRGRGTEAFF. The CDR3 region has the DNA TGTGCCAGCAGTCCCCACAGGGGGCGAGGCACTGAAGCTTTCTTT.

The rearrangement joins TRBV27 to TRBJ2-3; weak D call: TRBD2 (5 bases). CDR1 is MNHEY and CDR2 is SMNVEV in the germline V gene (reference sequence). This CDR3 has 14 residues. The germline V and J ends were trimmed by 4 bases and 6 bases, with 14 bases remaining between them. The CDR3 loop reads CASSSDRRRDTQYF. The CDR3 bases are TGTGCCAGCAGTTCTGATCGGCGGAGGGATACGCAGTATTTT.

This clone was seen once. This chain connects TRBV9 to TRBJ2-2; possible D gene TRBD1, 5 bases. CDR1 is SGDLS and CDR2 is YYNGEE in the germline V gene. V lost 0 bases and J lost 5, with 11 bases in between. The CDR3 consists of 15 residues. In DNA, the CDR3 is TGTGCCAGCAGCGTAGAGGGGCGCGGTACCGGGGAGCTGTTTTTT. Its protein is CASSVEGRGTGELFF. The whole variable domain, remainder taken from reference TRBV9 and TRBJ2-2, is DSGVTQTPKHLITATGQRVTLRCSPRSGDLSVYWYQQSLDQGLQFLIQYYNGEERAKGNILERFSAQQFPDLHSELNLSSLELGDSALYFCASSVEGRGTGELFFGEGSRLTVL.

The chain links TRBV19 to TRBJ1-5; D remains ambiguous. V was pared by 3 bases and J by 1 base, with 10 bases between. CDR1 is LNHDA and CDR2 is SQIVND in the germline V gene (reference sequence). CDR3 length equals 15 residues. The DNA of the CDR3 is TGTGCCAGTAGTATGGCCGGAGGGAGCAATCAGCCCCAGCATTTT. It yields the protein CASSMAGGSNQPQHF. The entire variable domain, with the rest obtained from reference TRBV19 and TRBJ1-5, is as follows: DGGITQSPKYLFRKEGQNVTLSCEQNLNHDAMYWYRQDPGQGLRLIYYSQIVNDFQKGDIAEGYSVSREKKESFPLTVTSAQKNPTAFYLCASSMAGGSNQPQHFGDGTRLSIL.

The chain carries TRBV19 and TRBJ2-3; D might be TRBD2 (6 bases). There are 16 residues in the CDR3. Germline V gives CDR1 LNHDA, CDR2 SQIVND (reference sequence). Trimming removed 3 bases from V and 0 bases from J, with 13 bases in between. CDR3 sequence (DNA): TGTGCCAGTAGTATTTCCGGGACTTGGAGCACAGATACGCAGTATTTT. Translating it yields CASSISGTWSTDTQYF.

V gene TRBV28 combines with J gene TRBJ1-2; unclear D gene. Germline CDR1 reads MDHEN; CDR2 reads SYDVKM. The CDR3 is made up of 12 amino acids. V shed 7 bases and J shed 4 bases, with 10 bases lying between them. The CDR3 spells CASNRVIYGYTF. The DNA for the CDR3 is TGTGCCAGCAATAGAGTGATCTATGGCTACACCTTC.

J is TRBJ2-5 and V is TRBV18, with TRBD1 matching 7 bases. CDR1 and CDR2 (germline): KGHSH, LQKENI. The CDR3 extends over 15 amino acids. The V gene end was trimmed by 6 bases and the J gene end by 5 bases; junction bases not matched to a gene: 12. As DNA, the CDR3 is TGTGCCAGCTCTTTGAGCGATTCGGACAGGGAGACCCAGTACTTC. This sequence encodes CASSLSDSDRETQYF.

The chain combines TRBV19 with TRBJ2-7; TRBD1 aligns across 10 bases. The CDR3 runs to 15 residues. V trimming: 4 bases; J trimming: 5 bases; junction bases outside the gene matches: 8. The germline V gene encodes CDR1 LNHDA and CDR2 SQIVND (reference sequence). CDR3 sequence (DNA): TGTGCCAGTAGTAGCCGACAGGGGGCGGGCGACGAGCAGTACTTC. Residues: CASSSRQGAGDEQYF.

CDR3 in DNA: TGTGCCAGCAGTTACTCTATCGACTATGGCTACACCTTC. Its protein is CASSYSIDYGYTF. This chain joins TRBV6-2 or TRBV6-3 and TRBJ1-2; D is unclear. CDR1 and CDR2 from the germline V gene are MNHEY and SVGEGT. The CDR3 extends over 13 amino acids. V lost 0 bases and J lost 3, with 5 bases in between.

This chain joins TRBV11-2 and TRBJ2-4, with unresolved D. The CDR3 extends over 14 amino acids. Germline V gene data show CDR1 as SGHAT and CDR2 as FQNNGV. The ends were cut back, 0 bases at V and 8 bases at J, with 11 bases in the middle. The CDR3 sequence: CASSLDSGFDIQYF. The CDR3 DNA reads TGTGCCAGCAGCTTAGATTCAGGCTTCGACATTCAGTACTTC.

A few counts support this clone. This sequence joins TRBV4-1 and TRBJ2-4, with a weak D call TRBD2 (6 bases). Trimming shortened V by 0 bases and J by 14 bases, and 14 bases separated the two germline ends. The CDR3 is 13 amino acids. Germline V gene sequence: CDR1 MGHRA, CDR2 YSYEKL. The CDR3 protein is CASSQEIWEVKYF. CDR3 nucleotide sequence: TGCGCCAGCAGCCAAGAAATTTGGGAGGTGAAGTACTTC.

In this sample, this clone turned up once. The chain has TRBV11-2 and TRBJ1-2; TRBD1 agrees at 8 bases. CDR1 and CDR2 from the germline V gene are SGHAT and FQNNGV. There are 15 residues in the CDR3. The ends lost 7 bases at V and 4 bases at J; junction bases unmatched: 11. Here the CDR3 DNA reads TGTGCCAGCACCACGGCGGACAGGGCACTCTATGGCTACACCTTC. It encodes CASTTADRALYGYTF. Looking up the rest from reference TRBV11-2 and TRBJ1-2 gives the full variable domain: EAGVAQSPRYKIIEKRQSVAFWCNPISGHATLYWYQQILGQGPKLLIQFQNNGVVDDSQLPKDRFSAERLKGVDSTLKIQPAKLEDSAVYLCASTTADRALYGYTFGSGTRLTVV.

This clone was seen only once. This rearrangement joins TRBV5-1 to TRBJ2-7; 10 bases fit TRBD2. This CDR3 region has 13 residues. J lost 5 bases, V lost 3 bases, and 2 bases had no gene match. Germline values: CDR1 SGHRS, CDR2 YFSETQ. The CDR3 region has the DNA TGCGCCAGCAGCTACGGGACTAGCGACGAGCAGTACTTC. Amino acids: CASSYGTSDEQYF.

The V and J genes are TRBV11-2 and TRBJ2-1, with D perhaps TRBD2 (6 bases). The CDR3 covers 15 residues. The V gene's germline CDR1 is SGHAT and CDR2 FQNNGV. V was clipped by 0 bases and J by 9 bases, with 15 bases between them. The CDR3 region is CASSLDVLREAEQFF. In nucleotides, the CDR3 is TGTGCCAGCAGCTTAGACGTCCTCAGGGAGGCTGAGCAGTTCTTC.

V is TRBV7-9 and J is TRBJ2-1; no firm D call. Trimming pared 5 bases from V and 0 bases from J, leaving 8 bases between. The CDR3 extends over 14 amino acids. CDR1 SEHNR and CDR2 FQNEAQ come from the germline V gene (reference sequence). CDR3 coding DNA: TGTGCCAGCAGCCTCGGGTACTCCTACAATGAGCAGTTCTTC. This codes for CASSLGYSYNEQFF.

The table lists this clone with a few counts. The J gene is TRBJ1-3, the V gene TRBV7-2; D perhaps matches TRBD1 (5 bases). With 2 bases removed from V and 0 bases from J, the gap between germline ends came to 11 bases. The CDR3 is 16 amino acids. Germline CDR1 and CDR2: SGHTA and FQGNSA. CDR3 sequence (DNA): TGTGCCAGCAGCTTAAAGGGGAACCCCTCTGGAAACACCATATATTTT. It encodes CASSLKGNPSGNTIYF.

The V call is TRBV5-1, the J call TRBJ1-2; D might be TRBD1 (5 bases). CDR1 is SGHRS and CDR2 is YFSETQ in the germline V gene. The CDR3 contains 17 residues. Trimming took 1 base from V and 5 from J, leaving 21 bases between them. CDR3 in DNA: TGCGCCAGCAGCTTGCAGTCGATGCAGGGCTCCTTATATGGCTACACCTTC. It yields the protein CASSLQSMQGSLYGYTF.

The count of this clone is one. The chain recombines TRBV5-1 with TRBJ1-1, with D possibly TRBD1 on 5 matching bases. Germline-derived CDR1 and CDR2 are SGHRS and YFSETQ. This CDR3 comprises 15 residues. V was pared by 5 bases and J by 0 bases, with 14 bases between. The CDR3 DNA reads as TGCGCCAGCAGTCAAAGGGGCAGTTTGAACACTGAAGCTTTCTTT. It translates to CASSQRGSLNTEAFF.

This clone has just a few counts. The genes are TRBV6-1 and TRBJ1-5; D is uncertain. V lost 0 bases and J lost 1, with 7 bases in between. Germline values: CDR1 MNHNS, CDR2 SASEGT. The CDR3 has 15 residues. As DNA, the CDR3 is TGTGCCAGCAGTGAAGCGCGGAGAAGCAATCAGCCCCAGCATTTT. Its translation is CASSEARRSNQPQHF.

V and J are TRBV4-2 and TRBJ2-2, with D maybe TRBD2 (7 bases). The CDR3 length is 16 residues. Germline V CDR1 and CDR2: LGHNA, YNFKEQ. V gave up 1 base and J gave up 4 bases, with 13 bases separating them. CDR3 sequence: CASSQVGGGGTGELFF. DNA for the CDR3: TGTGCCAGCAGCCAAGTCGGGGGCGGGGGCACCGGGGAGCTGTTTTTT.

The chain uses TRBV15 and TRBJ1-4; D is uncertain. The CDR3 sequence is 13 residues long. With 0 bases removed from V and 8 bases from J, the gap between germline ends came to 7 bases. Germline CDR1 is LNHNV and CDR2 is YYDKDF (reference sequence). The CDR3 DNA follows: TGTGCCACCAGCAGAGATAACCGGGAAAAACTGTTTTTT. Amino acids: CATSRDNREKLFF.

This sequence joins TRBV19 and TRBJ1-5; 7 bases align to TRBD1. The CDR3 covers 14 residues. Unmatched junction bases numbered 5, after V lost 2 bases and J lost 7 bases. Germline CDR1 and CDR2: LNHDA and SQIVND (reference sequence). CDR3 in DNA: TGTGCCAGTAGTATAACAGGGGCCCTACAGCCCCAGCATTTT. Translation: CASSITGALQPQHF. Drawing the rest from reference TRBV19 and TRBJ1-5, the complete variable domain is DGGITQSPKYLFRKEGQNVTLSCEQNLNHDAMYWYRQDPGQGLRLIYYSQIVNDFQKGDIAEGYSVSREKKESFPLTVTSAQKNPTAFYLCASSITGALQPQHFGDGTRLSIL.

The rearrangement joins TRBV5-1 to TRBJ2-3; D not resolved. The CDR3 totals 15 residues. V was pared by 4 bases and J by 0 bases, with 12 bases between. Germline V gene data show CDR1 as SGHRS and CDR2 as YFSETQ. CDR3 sequence reads: CASSRQASSTDTQYF. The CDR3, as DNA: TGCGCCAGCAGCCGCCAGGCTTCTAGCACAGATACGCAGTATTTT.

This rearrangement joins TRBV5-4 to TRBJ1-6; 8 nucleotides agree with TRBD1. The CDR3 loop spans 15 amino acids. Germline CDR1 SGHNT, CDR2 YYREEE (reference sequence). V lost 4 bases and J lost 6; bases outside the gene matches: 6. The CDR3 reads CASSPPGGGNSPLHF. CDR3 DNA: TGTGCCAGCAGCCCCCCAGGGGGCGGTAATTCACCCCTCCACTTT.

In DNA form, the CDR3 reads TGTGCCAGCAGGAATAGCTATGGCTACACCTTC. This gives the protein CASRNSYGYTF. The rearrangement links TRBV6-5 to TRBJ1-2, with D unclear. The CDR3 runs 11 residues. CDR1 is MNHEY, CDR2 SVGAGI, per germline. Deletions cut 6 bases from V and 4 bases from J, with 6 bases between.

This clone was picked up a small number of times. The chain's CDR3 is CATSDRADSPLHF. Written as DNA, the CDR3 is TGTGCCACCAGCGACAGGGCCGATTCACCCCTCCACTTT. The chain is built from TRBV19 and TRBJ1-6; 7 nucleotides agree with TRBD1. Germline V lookup: CDR1 LNHDA, CDR2 SQIVND (reference sequence). The CDR3 runs to 13 residues. V lost 10 bases and J lost 8; bases outside the gene matches: 8.